A selection of T cell receptor beta chains follows, all from one sample in a study of cytomegalovirus exposure and HLA in healthy donors. Some clones are missing from TCRdb's copy, which holds only in-frame ones; the method was immunoSEQ multiplex PCR. The data show around 90,000 clones, more than 65% seen once. Sequenced: PBMCs. These receptors were collected from a man aged 30-40 years in good health and CMV-seronegative. Each CDR3 is given with its conserved first and last residue. The order of the fields is clone size, J gene, V gene, D gene, CDR3 DNA, CDR3 protein. The D gene is left open where the match is weak. The size of a clone is reported for some rows only, either as once, few or many, or as a class for expanded clones.

NA TRBJ1-6 TRBV7-2 TRBD1 TGTGCCAGCAGCTTAGGCAACAGGGGGAGCTCCTATAATTCACCCCTCCACTTT CASSLGNRGSSYNSPLHF
NA TRBJ2-7 TRBV7-2 NA TGTGCCAGCAGCCCTCCTGGGGGGGGGACCGGGGGCCACGAGCAGTACTTC CASSPPGGGTGGHEQYF
NA TRBJ1-1 TRBV4-1 TRBD1 TGCGCCAGCAGCCCGGGACAGGGAACCATGAACACTGAAGCTTTCTTT CASSPGQGTMNTEAFF
NA TRBJ1-5 TRBV4-3 TRBD1 TGCGCCAGCAGCCAAGAGGGGCCAGGGGGTGGCGGTCAGCCCCAGCATTTT CASSQEGPGGGGQPQHF
NA TRBJ1-2 TRBV5-4 NA TGTGCCAGCAGCTTGCTCGTCGGTGGCTACACCTTC CASSLLVGGYTF
NA TRBJ1-6 TRBV28 NA TGTGCCAGCACGATAGGGGGTATTAGTAATTCACCCCTCCACTTT CASTIGGISNSPLHF
NA TRBJ2-5 TRBV7-9 NA TGTGCCAGCAGCTTAGGAGTAGAGACCCAGTACTTC CASSLGVETQYF
NA TRBJ2-7 TRBV4-3 NA TGCGCCCGCAGCCAAGGGCATTATAGGGGATCCTACGAGCAGTACTTC CARSQGHYRGSYEQYF
NA TRBJ2-1 TRBV30 TRBD1 TGTGCCTGGAGTGGACAGACAGGGGGCAATGAGCAGTTCTTC CAWSGQTGGNEQFF
NA TRBJ2-3 TRBV7-8 NA TGTGCCAGCAGCTTAGTTAGTTACAGGGTTACTAGCACAGATACGCAGTATTTT CASSLVSYRVTSTDTQYF
NA TRBJ2-3 TRBV5-1 TRBD2 TGCGCCAGCAGCTTGATTCCGGGGGGGGACACTATAGATACGCAGTATTTT CASSLIPGGDTIDTQYF
NA TRBJ2-7 TRBV5-1 TRBD1 TGCGCCAGCAGCTTGCCGGGACAGTTTTTATACGAGCAGTACTTC CASSLPGQFLYEQYF
NA TRBJ1-1 TRBV10-3 TRBD1 TGTGCCATCAGTGTGCAGGGACAGGCTACTACTGAAGCTTTCTTT CAISVQGQATTEAFF
NA TRBJ1-3 TRBV5-4 TRBD1 TGTGCCAGCAGCCGACAGGGAGGAGGGCGCTACTCTGGAAACACCATATATTTT CASSRQGGGRYSGNTIYF
NA TRBJ2-6 TRBV2 NA TGTGCCAGCAGTGAGGGGGGTGCGTTCTCTGGGGCCAACGTCCTGACTTTC CASSEGGAFSGANVLTF
NA TRBJ1-3 TRBV4-1 NA TGCGCCAGCAGCCAAGTTAGGACCCGGGGGTCTGGAAACACCATATATTTT CASSQVRTRGSGNTIYF
NA TRBJ1-1 TRBV6-6 TRBD1 TGTGCCAGCAGTCCCGGGACAGGAGGAGGGTACACTGAAGCTTTCTTT CASSPGTGGGYTEAFF
once TRBJ2-5 TRBV5-6 NA TGTGCCAGCAGCCCTCTTCAGGGGTACCAAGAGACCCAGTACTTC CASSPLQGYQETQYF
NA TRBJ2-2 TRBV11-1 NA TGTGCCAGCAGCTTGAGACACAACACCGGGGAGCTGTTTTTT CASSLRHNTGELFF
once TRBJ1-1 TRBV28 TRBD1 TGTGCCAGCAACGCAATCCGACAGGGTACGGGTTTGGCTTTCTTT CASNAIRQGTGLAFF
NA TRBJ1-1 TRBV5-4 TRBD1 TGTGCCAGCAGCCCGGGACAGGGTTTGAACACTGAAGCTTTCTTT CASSPGQGLNTEAFF
NA TRBJ1-1 TRBV18 NA TGTGCCAGCTCACCGTCTCGGCAGACTATGAACACTGAAGCTTTCTTT CASSPSRQTMNTEAFF
NA TRBJ2-3 TRBV6-1 TRBD1 TGTGCCAGCATGACCGGGACAGGGGGCGCAGATACGCAGTATTTT CASMTGTGGADTQYF
NA TRBJ1-1 TRBV29-1 NA TGCAGCGTTGAAGAAGGGGCCACTGAAGCTTTCTTT CSVEEGATEAFF
NA TRBJ2-7 TRBV5-1 TRBD1 TGCGCCAGCAGCTTGGGACAGGGGGCCTACGAGCAGTACTTC CASSLGQGAYEQYF
once TRBJ2-3 TRBV6-4 TRBD2 TGTGCCAGCAGTGACTCGCCCCGGGGGGGCCCCGATACGCAGTATTTT CASSDSPRGGPDTQYF
NA TRBJ1-2 TRBV6-1 NA TGTGCCAGCAGTGAAGTCATAGGAGTTAACTATGGCTACACCTTC CASSEVIGVNYGYTF
NA TRBJ2-7 TRBV5-5 NA TGTGCCAGCAGCTTGGAGGCCGGGGGTAATATCGACGAGCAGTACTTC CASSLEAGGNIDEQYF
NA TRBJ2-7 TRBV5-4 NA TGTGCCAGCAGCTTGGAAGGGGAAATCTACGAGCAGTACTTC CASSLEGEIYEQYF
NA TRBJ1-5 TRBV7-2 NA TGTGCCAGCAGCTTAGCCCCGGGGGATCAGCCCCAGCATTTT CASSLAPGDQPQHF